The 23 T cell receptor beta chains in this list originate from one sample, sequenced in a study of metastatic and nonmetastatic thyroid tumors. Thyroid surgery had not been preceded by any treatment in any patient. TCRdb re-clonotyped the PCR reads through MiXCR. The sample lists about 93,000 clones; roughly 13% were seen once. What was sequenced was blood. The receptor set was obtained from a female donor with papillary thyroid cancer or a benign thyroid nodule (not recorded which). Some clones in this sample may be carry-over from other donors' samples.

This clone was observed many times. This rearrangement joins TRBV7-2 to TRBJ2-7, with unresolved D. CDR1 is SGHTA, CDR2 FQGNSA, per germline. There are 14 residues in the CDR3. V lost 1 base and J 0 bases, leaving 7 bases between the germline ends. CDR3 nucleotide sequence: TGTGCCAGCAGCTTAGAGTTCTCCTCCTACGAGCAGTACTTC. This codes for CASSLEFSSYEQYF.

A word on this clone: This may stem from a read error, because a much larger clone lies one nucleotide away. The same CDR3 can be traced to other DNA sequences in this sample. V and J are TRBV18 and TRBJ2-2; 7 nucleotides match TRBD1. The CDR3 spans 15 residues. Germline V gives CDR1 KGHSH, CDR2 LQKENI. The CDR3 bases are TGTGCCAGCTCGTTGGACAGGAGGAACACTGGGGAGCTGTTTTTT. It yields the protein CASSLDRRNTGELFF.

The V gene is TRBV19, the J gene TRBJ2-6; D not resolved. CDR3 length equals 14 residues. Germline V CDR1 and CDR2: LNHDA, SQIVND (reference sequence). The V and J ends lost 7 bases and 1 base respectively, with 8 bases between them. CDR3 residues: CASTQVSGANVLTF. DNA of the CDR3: TGTGCCAGTACTCAGGTTTCTGGGGCCAACGTCCTGACTTTC.

In this sample, this clone turned up many times. The same CDR3 also results from other DNA sequences found in this sample. The chain has TRBV2 and TRBJ2-3; 7 positions match TRBD1. J gave up 2 bases and V 8 bases, and 10 bases lay outside the gene matches. The CDR3 extends over 15 amino acids. Per germline, CDR1 SNHLY and CDR2 FYNNEI. The CDR3 reads CASASIGTVTDTQYF. The CDR3 bases are TGTGCCAGCGCCAGTATCGGGACAGTCACAGATACGCAGTATTTT.

As for this clone: A much larger clone sits a single nucleotide away, making a read error possible. The V and J genes are TRBV11-2 and TRBJ2-3, with TRBD2 matching 8 bases. CDR3 length equals 16 residues. Germline trimming cut 6 bases from V and 4 bases from J; bases unmatched to any gene: 12. Per germline, CDR1 SGHAT and CDR2 FQNNGV. The CDR3 spells CASSPPFAGGSDTQYF. The DNA of the CDR3 is TGTGCCAGCAGTCCGCCCTTTGCGGGAGGTTCAGATACGCAGTATTTT. The full variable domain, completed using reference TRBV11-2 and TRBJ2-3, is EAGVAQSPRYKIIEKRQSVAFWCNPISGHATLYWYQQILGQGPKLLIQFQNNGVVDDSQLPKDRFSAERLKGVDSTLKIQPAKLEDSAVYLCASSPPFAGGSDTQYFGPGTRLTVL.

The sample holds many counts of this clone. The V and J genes are TRBV27 and TRBJ1-1; 7 bases are a match to TRBD1. The V gene end was trimmed by 2 bases and the J gene end by 0 bases; junction bases not matched to a gene: 9. Germline assignment: CDR1 MNHEY and CDR2 SMNVEV (reference sequence). There are 17 residues in the CDR3. CDR3 nucleotide sequence: TGTGCCAGCAGTTTAGGGCGGGCAGGGGGTATGAACACTGAAGCTTTCTTT. This sequence encodes CASSLGRAGGMNTEAFF.

There are many counts of this clone. The chain carries TRBV5-5 and TRBJ1-4, with TRBD1 identical over 8 bases. Losses at the gene ends were 4 bases for V and 5 bases for J; bases not matched to a gene: 7. The length of the CDR3 is 15 residues. CDR1 and CDR2 from the germline V gene are SGHKS and YYEKEE (reference sequence). DNA of the CDR3: TGTGCCAGCAGCACGCCAGGGGGCGCGAATGAAAAACTGTTTTTT. The encoded protein is CASSTPGGANEKLFF.

This clone came up a few times. The V call is TRBV12-3 or TRBV12-4, the J call TRBJ1-1; no definite D call. Trimming removed 5 bases at V and 0 bases at J, with 10 bases between. This CDR3 is built from 14 residues. In DNA, the CDR3 is TGTGCCAGCAGTCAGACAAACTTGAACACTGAAGCTTTCTTT. Translation: CASSQTNLNTEAFF.

This clone came up many times. CDR3 sequence: CASSLFGRESDEQYF. The CDR3 region has the DNA TGTGCCAGCAGCCTTTTCGGGCGGGAGAGTGACGAGCAGTACTTC. This chain uses TRBV9 with TRBJ2-7; 7 bases align to TRBD2. Looked up from germline, CDR1 is SGDLS and CDR2 is YYNGEE. The CDR3 is 15 residues long. V trimming: 4 bases; J trimming: 5 bases; junction bases outside the gene matches: 12.

At least ten counts were recorded for this clone. V gene TRBV29-1 combines with J gene TRBJ1-2; unclear D gene. The CDR3 is 11 residues long. V lost 5 bases and J 4 bases, leaving 8 bases between the germline ends. Germline V gene data show CDR1 as SQVTM and CDR2 as ANQGSEA. The CDR3 DNA sequence: TGCAGCGTTCTTGAGGGCTATGGCTACACCTTC. It codes for CSVLEGYGYTF.

This clone was seen many times. The chain recombines TRBV2 with TRBJ1-1; 11 bases align to TRBD1. Unmatched junction bases numbered 9, after V lost 6 bases and J lost 6 bases. This CDR3 has 15 amino acids. Germline V gene data show CDR1 as SNHLY and CDR2 as FYNNEI. CDR3 loop: CASSGGQGASAEAFF. Here the CDR3 DNA reads TGTGCCAGCAGCGGAGGACAGGGGGCAAGCGCTGAAGCTTTCTTT.

This clone was found a few times. This chain uses TRBV27 with TRBJ2-7; tentative D call: TRBD2 (5 bases). This CDR3 has 16 amino acids. The V gene's germline CDR1 is MNHEY and CDR2 SMNVEV (reference sequence). Trimming took 5 bases from V and 0 from J, leaving 17 bases between them. The CDR3 protein is CASSQSFRGSSYEQYF. As DNA, the CDR3 is TGTGCCAGCAGTCAGTCGTTCCGGGGAAGCTCCTACGAGCAGTACTTC.

A note on this clone: This clone may be a read error of a much larger clone one base away. CDR3 residues: CASSLRVDLNHPQHF. For the CDR3, the DNA is TGTGCCAGCAGTCTTAGGGTGGATCTAAATCATCCCCAGCATTTT. The chain has TRBV28 and TRBJ1-5; D is uncertain. CDR3 length: 15 residues. Germline CDR1 MDHEN, CDR2 SYDVKM.

The rearrangement joins TRBV11-1 to TRBJ2-7; 15 nucleotides agree with TRBD2. CDR1 and CDR2 from the germline V gene are SGHAT and FQDESV (reference sequence). The J segment lost 1 base and the V segment lost 5 bases, leaving 12 bases of the junction unmatched. There are 19 residues in the CDR3. The CDR3 region has the DNA TGTGCCAGCAGCCCCAGGGCCGGGACTAGCGGGAGGCTTTCCTACGAGCAGTACTTC. Protein sequence: CASSPRAGTSGRLSYEQYF.

Many counts were recorded for this clone. This chain links TRBV20-1 with TRBJ1-5; no reliable D call. Trimming left V 1 base short and J 3 bases short, with 16 bases between. Germline lookup yields CDR1 DFQATT and CDR2 SNEGSKA (reference sequence). The CDR3 runs 16 residues. The CDR3 DNA reads as TGCAGTGCTAGAGCCCGCGGGAGGGCAATCAATCAGCCCCAGCATTTT. Translating gives CSARARGRAINQPQHF.

This clone was observed a few times. The chain carries TRBV10-3 and TRBJ2-7; 8 positions match TRBD1. The germline V gene encodes CDR1 ENHRY and CDR2 SYGVKD. With V trimmed by 7 bases and J by 3 bases, 5 bases remained unmatched. This CDR3 contains 13 residues. The CDR3 loop is CAINPGQGYEQYF. In DNA form, the CDR3 reads TGTGCCATCAACCCTGGACAGGGCTACGAGCAGTACTTC.

This clone was seen many times. This CDR3 is CSARDNWLASTRSYNEQFF. The CDR3 bases are TGCAGTGCTAGAGATAATTGGCTAGCCAGCACCCGCTCCTACAATGAGCAGTTCTTC. The J gene is TRBJ2-1, the V gene TRBV20-1, with a weak D call TRBD2 (5 bases). The V end lost 0 bases, the J end lost 0 bases, and 21 bases lay between the germline ends. The CDR3 consists of 19 residues. In germline, CDR1 is DFQATT, CDR2 SNEGSKA (reference sequence).

This clone was observed many times. V and J are TRBV19 and TRBJ1-2, with 7 bases fitting TRBD1. CDR1 is LNHDA and CDR2 is SQIVND in the germline V gene (reference sequence). The ends lost 4 bases at V and 4 bases at J; junction bases unmatched: 9. The CDR3 length is 15 residues. This CDR3 reads CASSTPDRARYGYTF. In DNA form, the CDR3 reads TGTGCCAGTAGTACCCCCGACAGGGCTCGCTATGGCTACACCTTC. Variable domain in full (rest from reference TRBV19 and TRBJ1-2): DGGITQSPKYLFRKEGQNVTLSCEQNLNHDAMYWYRQDPGQGLRLIYYSQIVNDFQKGDIAEGYSVSREKKESFPLTVTSAQKNPTAFYLCASSTPDRARYGYTFGSGTRLTVV.

This clone was detected ten times or more. This sequence joins TRBV6-1 and TRBJ2-3; the match to TRBD1 covers 9 bases. Looked up from germline, CDR1 is MNHNS and CDR2 is SASEGT. The V and J ends lost 2 bases and 4 bases, in that order; junction bases with no gene match: 7. The CDR3 contains 16 residues. The DNA of the CDR3 is TGTGCCAGCAGTGAAAACTCGGGACAGGGCTCAGATACGCAGTATTTT. Amino acid sequence: CASSENSGQGSDTQYF.

To note about this clone: Germline is not matched at one junction end, which may reflect a read error. V is TRBV11-2 and J is TRBJ2-5; D is perhaps TRBD1 or TRBD2 (6 bases each). The CDR3 spans 15 residues. Germline values: CDR1 SGHAT, CDR2 FQNNGV. The CDR3 reads CASRTTWGRGETKYF. In DNA, the CDR3 is TGTGCCAGCAGAACTACATGGGGGCGCGGGGAGACCAAGTACTTC. Variable domain in full (rest from reference TRBV11-2 and TRBJ2-5): EAGVAQSPRYKIIEKRQSVAFWCNPISGHATLYWYQQILGQGPKLLIQFQNNGVVDDSQLPKDRFSAERLKGVDSTLKIQPAKLEDSAVYLCASRTTWGRGETKYFGPGTRLLVL.

This clone was observed at least ten times. V is TRBV19 and J is TRBJ1-2; no definite D call. V was cut by 4 bases and J by 8 bases, with 14 bases left in between. Germline assignment: CDR1 LNHDA and CDR2 SQIVND (reference sequence). The CDR3 covers 13 residues. The CDR3: CASSTGGFEGYTF. CDR3 coding DNA: TGTGCCAGTAGTACCGGCGGTTTCGAGGGCTACACCTTC.

This clone has at least ten counts. This chain connects TRBV2 to TRBJ2-7; D not resolved. The CDR3 is made up of 14 amino acids. V lost 5 bases and J lost 3, with 14 bases in between. Germline values: CDR1 SNHLY, CDR2 FYNNEI. CDR3 sequence: CASSTPPNDYEQYF. CDR3 DNA: TGTGCCAGCAGTACACCCCCAAACGACTACGAGCAGTACTTC.

This clone was recorded many times. CDR3 nucleotide sequence: TGTGCCAGCCGTCGGTCCGGGACTAGCTATGAGCAGTTCTTC. Translation: CASRRSGTSYEQFF. The genes are TRBV6-1 and TRBJ2-1; TRBD2 matches 9 bases. The CDR3 has 14 residues. Germline-derived CDR1 and CDR2 are MNHNS and SASEGT. Trimming at V came to 8 bases and at J to 8 bases, leaving 10 bases not matched to a gene.